This T cell receptor (beta chain) derives from a study of blood T cells in healthy people across ages. Details on this clonotype: Antigen: not known.

Primers used in a second PCR of roughly 7 to 12 cycles were a sample-barcoded 5' primer and a J-beta primer mix. One entry per CDR3 protein, called by TCRdb with MiXCR from the 5' RACE reads. The sample contains 870,000 or so distinct CDR3 sequences, under 30% of which appear only once. V shed 0 bases and J shed 7 bases, with 7 bases lying between them. CDR1 is GTSNPN and CDR2 is SVGIG in the germline V gene (reference sequence). CDR3 length: 12 residues. Study findings and constraints: Calculation of diversity from one million T cells yielded estimates considered to be underestimates. A strong correlation was seen between TCR beta diversity and naive T cell percentage. Naive CD4+ cell counts and diversity both ran higher in long-lived than in aged donors. Older individuals had lower TCR beta diversity per million T cells (the decline was roughly linear).

The V call is TRBV30, the J call TRBJ1-3; tentatively, D is TRBD1 (5 bases). Source material: blood. This TCR was sampled from a woman aged 80 or older in good health. CDR3 in amino acids: CAWSVGVNTIYF. In DNA form, the CDR3 reads TGTGCCTGGAGTGTGGGGGTGAACACCATATATTTT.